This T cell receptor (beta chain) originates from a study of cytomegalovirus exposure and HLA in healthy donors. The overall study: It was reported in a later analysis that the same platform had been used for the 120 or so validation repertoires as for the roughly 670 first-cohort repertoires. Study-wide results and limits: The authors enumerated 180 or so TCR beta chains as linked to cytomegalovirus. According to a subsequent analysis, TCR clusters from the first cohort were inclined to appear together in the 100 to 150 validation repertoires.

Clones were sequenced by immunoSEQ multiplex PCR, and TCRdb holds only the in-frame ones, with some missing. Found here are approximately 60,000 clones, 95% of them singletons; the top ten hold roughly 6.6%. Of note for this clone: The antigen remains unidentified.

The CDR3 covers 15 residues. V gave up 1 base and J gave up 4 bases; unmatched junction bases: 6. From germline, CDR1 is SGHRS and CDR2 YFSETQ. The donors were part of the validation cohort, which consisted of some 120 subjects and was separate from the first cohort of 666 subjects. Sequencing was carried out using PBMCs. The chain recombines TRBV5-1 with TRBJ2-3; 7 nucleotides match TRBD2. The receptor's source is a young woman in good health and CMV-seropositive. CDR3 coding DNA: TGCGCCAGCAGCTTGACGGCGGGAGACCCAGATACGCAGTATTTT. Protein product: CASSLTAGDPDTQYF.